These 3 T cell receptor beta chains came from one sample sequenced in a study of T cell repertoires in cytomegalovirus infection. Antigens of these TCRs are unknown. TCRdb used MiXCR to reprocess the reads, holding one entry per CDR3 protein. Altogether hundreds of thousands of distinct CDR3 sequences are present, around 31% being singletons, with the ten largest covering about 20%. This specimen was cultured PBMCs, taken from culture after CMV antigen stimulation. The receptors stem from a human donor in good health (CMV status not recorded). Some clones in this sample may be carry-over from other donors' samples.

This clonotype was observed a few times. The rearrangement links TRBV12-5 to TRBJ1-5; D may be TRBD1 (6 bases). The V end lost 3 bases, the J end lost 0 bases, and 9 bases lay between the germline ends. The CDR3 has 15 residues. Germline V CDR1 and CDR2: LGHNT, FRNRAP. The CDR3 reads CASGLGQHSNQPQHF. The CDR3 DNA follows: TGTGCTAGTGGTTTAGGACAGCATAGCAATCAGCCCCAGCATTTT.

This clonotype was seen only a few times. The chain combines TRBV11-2 with TRBJ2-7, with D hard to call. V gave up 3 bases and J gave up 6 bases, with 6 bases separating them. CDR1 and CDR2 from the germline V gene are SGHAT and FQNNGV. CDR3 length: 11 amino acids. In nucleotides, the CDR3 is TGTGCCAGCAGCTTGTGGACCGAGCAGTACTTC. It is translated as CASSLWTEQYF.

This clonotype was detected a few times. The chain employs TRBV28 and TRBJ1-1; 8 nucleotides line up with TRBD1. After removal of 6 bases from V and 2 bases from J, the junction contained 8 bases not matched to a gene. Germline assignment: CDR1 MDHEN and CDR2 SYDVKM. This CDR3 region has 15 residues. CDR3 in amino acids: CASRPWDRSNTEAFF. CDR3 nucleotides: TGTGCCAGCAGACCCTGGGACAGGAGTAACACTGAAGCTTTCTTT.